A single sample is the source of the 20 T cell receptor beta chains below, sequenced in a study of Ad26.COV2.S vaccination and SARS-CoV-2 variants. Method: immunoSEQ multiplex PCR; TCRdb's copy keeps in-frame clones and lacks some. In the table there are approximately 410,000 clones, around 89% of which are singletons. Treatment denoted: about 20 received Ad26.COV2.S at low or high dose, single or two shots; about 5 received placebo; per-sample allocation not given. The samples were gathered on day 63 after the first injection of vaccine or placebo. This material consisted of peripheral blood, taken in a trial of Ad26.COV2.S vaccine versus placebo. The receptors shown here come from a person aged 18-60 years who received the Ad26.COV2.S COVID-19 vaccine or a placebo.

This chain links TRBV27 with TRBJ1-1, with 7 bases identical to TRBD1. The germline V gene has CDR1 MNHEY and CDR2 SMNVEV (reference sequence). The CDR3 sequence is 14 residues long. V was pared by 5 bases and J by 1 base, with 4 bases of the junction left unmatched. This CDR3 is CASSPRQGNTEAFF. In DNA, the CDR3 is TGTGCCAGCAGTCCCAGACAGGGGAACACTGAAGCTTTCTTT.

The chain uses TRBV19 and TRBJ2-5; D tentatively reads TRBD1 or TRBD2 (6 bases each). The CDR3 consists of 15 residues. The germline CDR1 and CDR2 sequences are LNHDA and SQIVND (reference sequence). The V end was cut by 2 bases, the J end by 5 bases, with 15 bases between. Here the CDR3 DNA reads TGTGCCAGTAGTATAATGTCCGGGGGCGGGGAGACCCAGTACTTC. Translated: CASSIMSGGGETQYF. Based on the CDR3 plus reference TRBV19 and TRBJ2-5, the full variable domain is DGGITQSPKYLFRKEGQNVTLSCEQNLNHDAMYWYRQDPGQGLRLIYYSQIVNDFQKGDIAEGYSVSREKKESFPLTVTSAQKNPTAFYLCASSIMSGGGETQYFGPGTRLLVL.

The chain carries TRBV10-3 and TRBJ1-6, with 9 bases matching TRBD1. V shed 10 bases, J shed 8 bases, and the junction held 9 bases outside the gene matches. The length of the CDR3 is 14 residues. CDR1 and CDR2 from the germline V gene are ENHRY and SYGVKD. The DNA of the CDR3 is TGTGCCACCAAGAGTAGGACAGGGGATTCACCCCTCCACTTT. The encoded protein is CATKSRTGDSPLHF.

The chain is built from TRBV9 and TRBJ2-7; no firm D call. CDR3 length equals 12 residues. Germline V gene data show CDR1 as SGDLS and CDR2 as YYNGEE. V gave up 3 bases and J gave up 5 bases, with 9 bases separating them. The CDR3 bases are TGTGCCAGCAGCGGGCTTTACGACGAGCAGTACTTC. It yields the protein CASSGLYDEQYF.

The V call is TRBV10-2, the J call TRBJ2-1; 7 bases align to TRBD1. Germline trimming cut 3 bases from V and 15 bases from J; bases unmatched to any gene: 11. The CDR3 has 13 amino acids. Germline assignment: CDR1 WSHSY and CDR2 SAAADI. CDR3 sequence reads: CASSDNRGAGGFF. In nucleotides, the CDR3 is TGCGCCAGCAGTGACAACAGGGGTGCAGGGGGGTTCTTC.

The rearrangement links TRBV29-1 to TRBJ1-4; tentative D call: TRBD1 (5 bases). V lost 5 bases and J 7 bases, leaving 17 bases between the germline ends. This CDR3 is built from 14 residues. Germline CDR1 reads SQVTM; CDR2 reads ANQGSEA. CDR3 residues: CSVSDPEGIEKLFF. CDR3 DNA sequence: TGCAGCGTTTCCGACCCCGAGGGGATTGAAAAACTGTTTTTT. Variable domain in full (rest from reference TRBV29-1 and TRBJ1-4): SAVISQKPSRDICQRGTSLTIQCQVDSQVTMMFWYRQQPGQSLTLIATANQGSEATYESGFVIDKFPISRPNLTFSTLTVSNMSPEDSSIYLCSVSDPEGIEKLFFGSGTQLSVL.

The gene calls are TRBV18 and TRBJ1-3, with D hard to call. Trimming removed 3 bases from V and 0 bases from J, with 18 bases in between. Germline lookup yields CDR1 KGHSH and CDR2 LQKENI. The CDR3 length is 18 residues. The CDR3 region has the DNA TGTGCCAGCTCACCTCTGGCCACCACAACCTACTCTGGAAACACCATATATTTT. It encodes CASSPLATTTYSGNTIYF.

The chain combines TRBV28 with TRBJ1-1, with a possible D match to TRBD1 (5 bases). The germline V gene has CDR1 MDHEN and CDR2 SYDVKM. The CDR3 runs 16 residues. Between the trimmed V and J ends, which lost 3 bases and 1 base, there was a span of 15 bases. The CDR3 sequence: CASSFGSWGGNTEAFF. In nucleotides, the CDR3 is TGTGCCAGCAGTTTTGGGTCCTGGGGGGGGAACACTGAAGCTTTCTTT.

The chain links TRBV6-5 to TRBJ1-6, with TRBD1 matching 8 bases. The CDR3 contains 14 residues. CDR1 is MNHEY and CDR2 is SVGAGI in the germline V gene. With V trimmed by 6 bases and J by 8 bases, 6 bases remained unmatched. CDR3 loop: CASSVDRGHSPLHF. Here the CDR3 DNA reads TGTGCCAGCAGCGTCGACAGGGGCCATTCACCCCTCCACTTT.

The chain is built from TRBV2 and TRBJ2-7; TRBD1 agrees at 7 bases. The CDR3 runs to 14 residues. Germline values: CDR1 SNHLY, CDR2 FYNNEI. The V and J ends lost 6 bases and 2 bases, in that order; junction bases with no gene match: 7. The CDR3, as DNA: TGTGCCAGCAGGGGATTGACAGGGACCTACGAGCAGTACTTC. It yields the protein CASRGLTGTYEQYF.

The chain joins TRBV10-2 to TRBJ1-2; TRBD1 matches 7 bases. Germline trimming cut 6 bases from V and 8 bases from J; bases unmatched to any gene: 6. This CDR3 region has 12 residues. Germline V gene sequence: CDR1 WSHSY, CDR2 SAAADI. The CDR3 loop is CASSLDREGYTF. As DNA, the CDR3 is TGCGCCAGCAGCCTCGACAGGGAGGGCTACACCTTC.

The chain employs TRBV4-2 and TRBJ1-1; D perhaps matches TRBD1 (5 bases). In germline, CDR1 is LGHNA, CDR2 YNFKEQ. The V end lost 3 bases, the J end lost 1 base, and 6 bases lay between the germline ends. CDR3 length equals 13 residues. The CDR3 reads CASSHGGNTEAFF. CDR3 DNA sequence: TGTGCCAGCAGCCACGGGGGGAACACTGAAGCTTTCTTT.

The chain uses TRBV4-1 and TRBJ2-7; D is possibly TRBD1 (5 bases). This CDR3 has 15 residues. The ends were cut back, 4 bases at V and 6 bases at J, with 19 bases in the middle. Germline CDR1 and CDR2: MGHRA and YSYEKL. This CDR3 is CASSLILTEASEQYF. The CDR3 nucleotides read TGCGCCAGCAGCCTGATACTGACAGAAGCATCCGAGCAGTACTTC.

This chain connects TRBV24-1 to TRBJ2-2; TRBD1 agrees at 9 bases. The V gene end was trimmed by 2 bases and the J gene end by 6 bases; junction bases not matched to a gene: 6. The CDR3 has 16 residues. Germline CDR1 and CDR2: KGHDR and SFDVKD. CDR3 in amino acids: CATSDSGTGYAGELFF. The CDR3 bases are TGTGCCACCAGTGATTCCGGGACAGGGTACGCCGGGGAGCTGTTTTTT.

The count of this clone is one. The chain uses TRBV5-1 and TRBJ2-5, with TRBD2 matching 8 bases. From germline, CDR1 is SGHRS and CDR2 YFSETQ. The CDR3 runs to 14 residues. Trimming at V came to 3 bases and at J to 5 bases, leaving 6 bases not matched to a gene. CDR3 protein: CASSSGLASETQYF. CDR3 bases: TGCGCCAGCAGCTCCGGACTAGCTTCCGAGACCCAGTACTTC.

The J gene is TRBJ1-3, the V gene TRBV5-1; D remains unclear. Germline lookup yields CDR1 SGHRS and CDR2 YFSETQ. Trimming removed 0 bases from V and 0 bases from J, with 1 base in between. CDR3 length: 13 amino acids. In DNA form, the CDR3 reads TGCGCCAGCAGCTTGGCCTCTGGAAACACCATATATTTT. Translation gives CASSLASGNTIYF.

The J gene is TRBJ2-1, the V gene TRBV27; 12 bases match TRBD2. V was pared by 3 bases and J by 0 bases, with 9 bases of the junction left unmatched. CDR1 MNHEY and CDR2 SMNVEV come from the germline V gene (reference sequence). This CDR3 is built from 19 residues. The CDR3 coding sequence is TGTGCCAGCAGTTTCCTTCTAGCGGGGGGGTTTAGCTCCTACAATGAGCAGTTCTTC. As protein: CASSFLLAGGFSSYNEQFF.

This clone was recorded a few times. The chain couples TRBV7-9 to TRBJ2-5; D unclear. CDR1 SEHNR and CDR2 FQNEAQ come from the germline V gene (reference sequence). Trimming stripped 2 bases from V and 3 bases from J, with 10 bases between. The CDR3 is 14 amino acids. CDR3 region: CASSLYEREETQYF. CDR3 coding DNA: TGTGCCAGCAGCTTATACGAAAGGGAAGAGACCCAGTACTTC.

The chain joins TRBV4-1 to TRBJ1-5, with 11 bases fitting TRBD1. Per the germline V gene, CDR1 is MGHRA and CDR2 is YSYEKL. Trimming at V came to 4 bases and at J to 5 bases, leaving 7 bases not matched to a gene. The CDR3 has 16 residues. CDR3 region: CASSRTGTGGDQPQHF. The CDR3, as DNA: TGCGCCAGCAGCCGAACCGGGACAGGGGGTGATCAGCCCCAGCATTTT.

The chain combines TRBV7-2 with TRBJ1-4, with TRBD1 matching 7 bases. This CDR3 comprises 14 residues. CDR1 SGHTA and CDR2 FQGNSA come from the germline V gene. V was pared by 5 bases and J by 5 bases, with 5 bases of the junction left unmatched. The CDR3 DNA reads as TGTGCCAGCAGCCCCGGGACAGTGAATGAAAAACTGTTTTTT. It is translated as CASSPGTVNEKLFF.